A selection of T cell receptor beta chains follows, all from one sample in a study of T cells expressing NK-cell markers. Reprocessing the 5' RACE reads, TCRdb reports a single entry for every CDR3 protein and omits DNA. The listing contains roughly 390,000 distinct CDR3 sequences. Sequencing was performed on blood T cells: a sorted CD56 or NKG2C T cell subset, CD4+ or CD8+ T cells, or bulk PBMC T cells (not recorded which). The receptors shown here come from a woman between 45 and 60 years old in good health. Both conserved end residues are part of each CDR3.

CASSLERRRGGRSVEQYF	TRBV13	TRBJ2-7
CASSIQGVAKNIQYF	TRBV19	TRBJ2-4
CSVEDLPPAEKQYF	TRBV29-1	TRBJ2-7
CASRREGVRGSGNTIYF	TRBV6-1	TRBJ1-3
CASSFTYRVRAKNIQYF	TRBV7-9	TRBJ2-4
CASSLVPGTTLGNTEAFF	TRBV7-9	TRBJ1-1
CATSRDGRSGLGQFF	TRBV15	TRBJ2-1
CASSLQGSIDTQYF	TRBV7-8	TRBJ2-3
CASSHPLRSGLTEAFF	TRBV12-3/TRBV12-4	TRBJ1-1
CASSLQRGGGQGQETQYF	TRBV7-9	TRBJ2-5
CASGGDMDAGANVLTF	TRBV12-3/TRBV12-4	TRBJ2-6
CASTGSHANTGELFF	TRBV6-5	TRBJ2-2
CASRVGGKTDTQYF	TRBV5-1	TRBJ2-3
CASSSDRDEQYF	TRBV4-1	TRBJ2-7
CASSPLPGGRRFEQFF	TRBV4-1	TRBJ2-1
CASSPPGLAGGHANEQFF	TRBV18	TRBJ2-1
CAHWGGHTDTQYF	TRBV28	TRBJ2-3
CASSIYRPLMRESPDTQYF	TRBV27	TRBJ2-3
CASSPRRITGSGYTF	TRBV11-3	TRBJ1-2
CASSPVGGSGRAYNEQFF	TRBV7-6	TRBJ2-1
CASSLTVTLSYEQYF	TRBV7-8	TRBJ2-7
CASSFYGRLNEQFF	TRBV11-2	TRBJ2-1
CATGGDRMRYF	TRBV28	TRBJ2-4
CASSRGGGEKLFF	TRBV28	TRBJ1-4
CASSLGVVLQETQYF	TRBV7-2	TRBJ2-5
CASSSRIRALNTGELFF	TRBV7-3	TRBJ2-2
CASSPAGGRNTEAFF	TRBV12-3/TRBV12-4	TRBJ1-1
CASSPGSYNSPLHF	TRBV14	TRBJ1-6
CASSLQVSGAFQETQYF	TRBV12-3/TRBV12-4	TRBJ2-5
CASRRVFNEKLFF	TRBV12-3/TRBV12-4	TRBJ1-4
CASSFARGEQYF	TRBV12-3/TRBV12-4	TRBJ2-7
CASSLRGLAGAGELFF	TRBV12-3/TRBV12-4	TRBJ2-2
CSASPVQRERQDTQYF	TRBV20-1	TRBJ2-3
CASSYQPGNTIYF	TRBV11-2	TRBJ1-3
CATSLTNEKLFF	TRBV10-3	TRBJ1-4
CASSLATSGRVSEQFF	TRBV5-1	TRBJ2-1
CSAGQTGVGNEQFF	TRBV20-1	TRBJ2-1
CASCQYQGATDTQYF	TRBV5-1	TRBJ2-3
CASSYIAGARSEQFF	TRBV19	TRBJ2-1